Each of the 8 T cell receptor beta chains below was sequenced from the same sample in a study of cytomegalovirus exposure and HLA in healthy donors. The PCR was carried out with 60 Vbeta primers and 13 Jbeta primers. Using immunoSEQ multiplex PCR, the repertoire was profiled, and TCRdb retains in-frame clones only, with some absent. The table for this sample gives 60,000 or so clones. The material sequenced was PBMCs. The source is a woman aged 18-29 years in good health and CMV-seronegative.

The chain employs TRBV9 and TRBJ1-6, with 9 bases that match TRBD1. The CDR3 spans 14 residues. V lost 6 bases, J lost 8 bases, and 6 bases stayed unmatched. Germline V lookup: CDR1 SGDLS, CDR2 YYNGEE. The CDR3 coding sequence is TGTGCCAGCACACGGACAGGGGAGGATTCACCCCTCCACTTT. It specifies CASTRTGEDSPLHF.

The chain links TRBV5-1 to TRBJ1-1; no firm D call. From germline, CDR1 is SGHRS and CDR2 YFSETQ. This CDR3 contains 13 residues. Trimming shortened V by 5 bases and J by 1 base, and 9 bases separated the two germline ends. The CDR3 protein is CASRTDTNTEAFF. In DNA, the CDR3 is TGCGCCAGCAGAACCGACACGAACACTGAAGCTTTCTTT.

The chain links TRBV5-1 to TRBJ1-4; D not resolved. The CDR3 has 15 amino acids. V was shortened by 0 bases and J by 7 bases, with 13 bases between the two germline ends. CDR1 and CDR2 from the germline V gene are SGHRS and YFSETQ. The CDR3 bases are TGCGCCAGCAGCTTGGGACCCGGGGAGAGTGAAAAACTGTTTTTT. Its translation is CASSLGPGESEKLFF.

The J gene is TRBJ2-7, the V gene TRBV28; 7 nucleotides agree with TRBD1. The CDR3 is 15 amino acids. Per germline, CDR1 MDHEN and CDR2 SYDVKM. J gave up 5 bases and V 6 bases, and 13 bases lay outside the gene matches. The CDR3 here is CASRATGATEDEQYF. The CDR3 DNA reads TGTGCCAGCAGGGCAACAGGGGCAACCGAGGACGAGCAGTACTTC. The full variable domain, with the rest looked up from reference TRBV28 and TRBJ2-7, is DVKVTQSSRYLVKRTGEKVFLECVQDMDHENMFWYRQDPGLGLRLIYFSYDVKMKEKGDIPEGYSVSREKKERFSLILESASTNQTSMYLCASRATGATEDEQYFGPGTRLTVT.

The chain employs TRBV28 and TRBJ2-7; D remains unclear. Per the germline V gene, CDR1 is MDHEN and CDR2 is SYDVKM. CDR3 length equals 12 residues. The ends were cut back, 5 bases at V and 3 bases at J, with 8 bases in the middle. The CDR3 loop reads CASSLRGYEQYF. The DNA for the CDR3 is TGTGCCAGCAGTCTTCGAGGCTACGAGCAGTACTTC. Supplemented by reference TRBV28 and TRBJ2-7, the full variable domain reads DVKVTQSSRYLVKRTGEKVFLECVQDMDHENMFWYRQDPGLGLRLIYFSYDVKMKEKGDIPEGYSVSREKKERFSLILESASTNQTSMYLCASSLRGYEQYFGPGTRLTVT.

V is TRBV5-1 and J is TRBJ2-7; perhaps TRBD1 as D (5 bases). Germline CDR1 reads SGHRS; CDR2 reads YFSETQ. The CDR3 covers 14 residues. The V end was cut by 3 bases, the J end by 4 bases, with 14 bases between. CDR3 DNA sequence: TGCGCCAGCAGCTCAAGGACACGAGGATACGAGCAGTACTTC. Its protein product is CASSSRTRGYEQYF.

The chain uses TRBV19 and TRBJ1-6; D might be TRBD1 (6 bases). The CDR3 is 16 amino acids. Trimming cost V 6 bases and J 10 bases, with 22 bases left between them. The V gene's germline CDR1 is LNHDA and CDR2 SQIVND (reference sequence). CDR3 in DNA: TGTGCCAGTAGAGACCAGGGGTCCGGGGTCCACTCACCCCTCCACTTT. Translation: CASRDQGSGVHSPLHF.

CDR3 region: CASSVVGDRFSGNTIYF. In nucleotides, the CDR3 is TGTGCCAGCAGCGTAGTTGGGGACAGGTTCTCTGGAAACACCATATATTTT. The chain has TRBV9 and TRBJ1-3, with TRBD1 identical over 8 bases. Germline-derived CDR1 and CDR2 are SGDLS and YYNGEE. V dropped 0 bases and J dropped 0; count of bases not matched to a gene: 5. The CDR3 extends over 17 amino acids.